This TCR beta chain was captured by sequencing in a study of identical twins. The trim removed 3 bases at V and 4 bases at J, leaving 9 bases unmatched. The CDR3 extends over 16 amino acids. TCRdb processed the 5' RACE reads anew with MiXCR; each CDR3 protein has one entry. Among some 1,700,000 distinct CDR3 sequences listed, under 35% were seen once. General study points: In zero-insertion analyses, partial confounding could arise from invariant MAIT and iNKT cells. While abundant cord blood beta clonotypes carried fewer insertions, memory repertoires showed no such pattern.

This clonotype was counted a few times. The antigen remains unidentified. The rearrangement joins TRBV12-3 or TRBV12-4 to TRBJ2-1; 7 nucleotides align to TRBD2. The receptor comes from a newborn girl in good health. The sequenced sample was cord blood. CDR3 sequence reads: CASSFSPSGYYNEQFF. The CDR3, as DNA: TGTGCCAGCAGTTTTTCCCCTAGCGGATATTACAATGAGCAGTTCTTC.